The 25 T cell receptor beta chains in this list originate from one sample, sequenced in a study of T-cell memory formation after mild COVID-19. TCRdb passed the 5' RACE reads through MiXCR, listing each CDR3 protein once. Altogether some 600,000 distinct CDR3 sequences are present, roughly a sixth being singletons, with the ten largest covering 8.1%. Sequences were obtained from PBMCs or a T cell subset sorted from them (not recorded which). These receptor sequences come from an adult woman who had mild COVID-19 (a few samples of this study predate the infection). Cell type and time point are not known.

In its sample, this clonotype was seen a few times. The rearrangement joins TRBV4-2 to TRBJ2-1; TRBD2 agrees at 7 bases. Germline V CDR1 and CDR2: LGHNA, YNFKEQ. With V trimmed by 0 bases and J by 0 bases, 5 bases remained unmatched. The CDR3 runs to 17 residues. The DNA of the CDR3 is TGTGCCAGCAGCCAAGATCGAGCGGGGAGCTCCTACAATGAGCAGTTCTTC. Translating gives CASSQDRAGSSYNEQFF.

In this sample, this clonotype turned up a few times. The CDR3 reads CASGLAIQISGNTIYF. CDR3 sequence (DNA): TGTGCTAGTGGTTTGGCAATACAGATCTCTGGAAACACCATATATTTT. This chain uses TRBV12-5 with TRBJ1-3; no clear D gene. The ends were cut back, 1 base at V and 0 bases at J, with 10 bases in the middle. Germline-derived CDR1 and CDR2 are LGHNT and FRNRAP. The CDR3 has 16 amino acids.

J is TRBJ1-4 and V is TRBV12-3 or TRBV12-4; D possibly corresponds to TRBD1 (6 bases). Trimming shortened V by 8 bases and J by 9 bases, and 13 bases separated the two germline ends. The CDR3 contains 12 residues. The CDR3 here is CASSEQGQKLFF. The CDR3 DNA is TGTGCCAGCTCCGAACAGGGCCAAAAACTGTTTTTT.

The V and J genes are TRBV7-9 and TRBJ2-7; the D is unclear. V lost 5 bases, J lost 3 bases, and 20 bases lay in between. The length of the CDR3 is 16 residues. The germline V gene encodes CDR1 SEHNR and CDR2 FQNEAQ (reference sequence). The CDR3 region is CASSRWVLGLYYEQYF. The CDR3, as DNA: TGTGCCAGCAGCCGCTGGGTCCTAGGTCTATACTACGAGCAGTACTTC.

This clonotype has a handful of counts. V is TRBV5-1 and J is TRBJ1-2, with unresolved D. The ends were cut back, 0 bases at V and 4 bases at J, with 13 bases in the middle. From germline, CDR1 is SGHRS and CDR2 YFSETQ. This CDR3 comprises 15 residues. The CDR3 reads CASSLESGQSYGYTF. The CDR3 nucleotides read TGCGCCAGCAGCTTGGAAAGCGGGCAGAGCTATGGCTACACCTTC.

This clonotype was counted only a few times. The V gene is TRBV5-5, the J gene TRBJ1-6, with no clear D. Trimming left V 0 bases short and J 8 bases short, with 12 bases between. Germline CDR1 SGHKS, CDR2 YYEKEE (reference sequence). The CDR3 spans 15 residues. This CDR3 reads CASSLGAINYSPLHF. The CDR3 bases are TGTGCCAGCAGCTTGGGGGCCATAAACTATTCACCCCTCCACTTT. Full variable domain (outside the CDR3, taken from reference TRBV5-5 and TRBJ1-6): DAGVTQSPTHLIKTRGQQVTLRCSPISGHKSVSWYQQVLGQGPQFIFQYYEKEERGRGNFPDRFSARQFPNYSSELNVNALLLGDSALYLCASSLGAINYSPLHFGNGTRLTVT.

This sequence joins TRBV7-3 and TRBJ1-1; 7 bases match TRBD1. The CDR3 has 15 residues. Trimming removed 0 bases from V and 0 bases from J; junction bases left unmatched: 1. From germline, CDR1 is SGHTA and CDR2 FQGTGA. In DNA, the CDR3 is TGTGCCAGCAGCTTAACGACAGGGATGAACACTGAAGCTTTCTTT. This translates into CASSLTTGMNTEAFF.

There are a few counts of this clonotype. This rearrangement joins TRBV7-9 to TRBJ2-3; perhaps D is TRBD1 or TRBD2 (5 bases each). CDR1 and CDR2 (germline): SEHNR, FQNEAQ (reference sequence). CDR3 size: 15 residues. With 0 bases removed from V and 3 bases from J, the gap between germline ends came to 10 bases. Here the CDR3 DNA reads TGTGCCAGCAGCTTAGCATCAGGGACGACAGATACGCAGTATTTT. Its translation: CASSLASGTTDTQYF.

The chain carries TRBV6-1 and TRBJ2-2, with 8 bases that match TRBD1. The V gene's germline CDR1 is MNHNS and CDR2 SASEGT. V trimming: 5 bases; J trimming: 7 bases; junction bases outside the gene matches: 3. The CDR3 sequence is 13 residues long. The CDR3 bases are TGTGCCAGCAGTAGACAGGGGAACGGGGAGCTGTTTTTT. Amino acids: CASSRQGNGELFF.

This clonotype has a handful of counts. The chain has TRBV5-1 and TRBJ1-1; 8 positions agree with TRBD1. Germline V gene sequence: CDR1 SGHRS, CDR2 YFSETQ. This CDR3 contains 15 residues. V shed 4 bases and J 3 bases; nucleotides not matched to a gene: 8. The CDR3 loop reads CASSEIQGGDTEAFF. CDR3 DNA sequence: TGCGCCAGCAGCGAGATACAGGGGGGTGACACTGAAGCTTTCTTT.

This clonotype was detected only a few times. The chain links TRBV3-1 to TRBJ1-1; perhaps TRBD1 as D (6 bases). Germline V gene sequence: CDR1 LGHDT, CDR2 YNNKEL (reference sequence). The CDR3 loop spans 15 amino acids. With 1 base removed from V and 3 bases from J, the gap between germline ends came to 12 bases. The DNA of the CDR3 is TGTGCCAGCAGCCAAGTGGGGGCATGGGACACTGAAGCTTTCTTT. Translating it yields CASSQVGAWDTEAFF.

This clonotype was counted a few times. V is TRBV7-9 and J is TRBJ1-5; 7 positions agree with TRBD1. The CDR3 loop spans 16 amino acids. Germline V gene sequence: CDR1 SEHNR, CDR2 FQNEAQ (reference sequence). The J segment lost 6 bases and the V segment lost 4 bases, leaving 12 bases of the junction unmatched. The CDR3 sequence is CASSSGIGTASQPQHF. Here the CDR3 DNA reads TGTGCCAGCAGCTCCGGTATAGGGACAGCAAGTCAGCCCCAGCATTTT.

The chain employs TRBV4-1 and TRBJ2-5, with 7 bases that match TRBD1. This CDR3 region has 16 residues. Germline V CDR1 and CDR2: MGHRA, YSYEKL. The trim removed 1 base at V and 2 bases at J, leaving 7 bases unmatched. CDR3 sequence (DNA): TGCGCCAGCAGCCAAGGGGGACAGAATATACAAGAGACCCAGTACTTC. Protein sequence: CASSQGGQNIQETQYF.

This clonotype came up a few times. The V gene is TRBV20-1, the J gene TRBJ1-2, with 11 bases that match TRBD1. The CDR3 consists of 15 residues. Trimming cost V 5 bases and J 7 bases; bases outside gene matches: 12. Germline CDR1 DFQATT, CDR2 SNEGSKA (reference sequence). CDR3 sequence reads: CSAPESGQGAFGYTF. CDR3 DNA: TGCAGTGCTCCGGAATCCGGACAGGGGGCATTTGGCTACACCTTC.

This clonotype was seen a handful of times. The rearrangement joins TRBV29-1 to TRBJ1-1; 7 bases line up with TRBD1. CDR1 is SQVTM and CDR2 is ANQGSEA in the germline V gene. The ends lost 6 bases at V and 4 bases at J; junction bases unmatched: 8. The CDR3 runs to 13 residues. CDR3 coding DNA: TGCAGCGTGATGACAGGGACGAGCACTGAAGCTTTCTTT. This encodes CSVMTGTSTEAFF.

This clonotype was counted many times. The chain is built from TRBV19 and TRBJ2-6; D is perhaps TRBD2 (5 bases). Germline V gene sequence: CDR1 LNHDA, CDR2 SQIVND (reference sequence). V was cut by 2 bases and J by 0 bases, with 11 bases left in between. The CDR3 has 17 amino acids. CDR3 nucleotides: TGTGCCAGTAGTATACCTCCCCGGGACTCTGGGGCCAACGTCCTGACTTTC. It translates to CASSIPPRDSGANVLTF.

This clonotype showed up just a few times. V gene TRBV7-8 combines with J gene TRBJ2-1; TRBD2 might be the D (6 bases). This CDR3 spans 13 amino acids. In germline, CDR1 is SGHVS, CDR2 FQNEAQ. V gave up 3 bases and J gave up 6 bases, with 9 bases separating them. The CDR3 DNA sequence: TGTGCCAGCAGCTTCGTAGCGGCCAATGAGCAGTTCTTC. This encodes CASSFVAANEQFF.

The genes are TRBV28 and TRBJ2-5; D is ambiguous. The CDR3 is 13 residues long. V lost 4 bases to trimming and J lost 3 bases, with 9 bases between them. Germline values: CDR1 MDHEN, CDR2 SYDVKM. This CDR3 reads CASSSKVKETQYF. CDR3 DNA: TGTGCCAGCAGTTCAAAGGTCAAAGAGACCCAGTACTTC.

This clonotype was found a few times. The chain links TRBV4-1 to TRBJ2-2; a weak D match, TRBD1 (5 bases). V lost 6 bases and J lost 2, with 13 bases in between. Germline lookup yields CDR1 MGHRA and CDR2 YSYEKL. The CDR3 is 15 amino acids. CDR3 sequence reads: CASSTVQGNTGELFF. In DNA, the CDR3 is TGCGCCAGCAGTACCGTCCAGGGAAACACCGGGGAGCTGTTTTTT.

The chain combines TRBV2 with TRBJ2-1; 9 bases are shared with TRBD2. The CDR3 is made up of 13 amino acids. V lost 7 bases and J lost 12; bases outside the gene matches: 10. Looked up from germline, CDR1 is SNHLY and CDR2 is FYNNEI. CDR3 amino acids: CASKPGLARVQFF. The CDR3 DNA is TGTGCCAGCAAACCGGGACTAGCTCGGGTGCAGTTCTTC.

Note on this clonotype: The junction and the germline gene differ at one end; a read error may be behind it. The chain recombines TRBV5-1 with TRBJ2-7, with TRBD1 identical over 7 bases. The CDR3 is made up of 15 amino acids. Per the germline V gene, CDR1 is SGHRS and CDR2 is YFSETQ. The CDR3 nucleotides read TGCTCCAGCAGCCCTACCGACAGGGAACCCTACGAGCAGTACTTC. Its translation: CSSSPTDREPYEQYF.

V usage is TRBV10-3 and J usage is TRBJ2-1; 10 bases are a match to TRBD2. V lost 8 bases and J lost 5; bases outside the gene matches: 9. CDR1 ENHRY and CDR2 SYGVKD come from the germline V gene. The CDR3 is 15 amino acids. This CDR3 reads CAIGSGTSANNEQFF. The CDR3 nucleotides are TGTGCCATCGGATCCGGGACTAGCGCCAACAATGAGCAGTTCTTC.

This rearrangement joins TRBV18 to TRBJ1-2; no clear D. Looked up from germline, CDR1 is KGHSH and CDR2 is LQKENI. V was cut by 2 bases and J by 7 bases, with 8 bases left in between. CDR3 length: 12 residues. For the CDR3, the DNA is TGTGCCAGCTCACCAATTAGAGCTGGCTACACCTTC. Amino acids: CASSPIRAGYTF.

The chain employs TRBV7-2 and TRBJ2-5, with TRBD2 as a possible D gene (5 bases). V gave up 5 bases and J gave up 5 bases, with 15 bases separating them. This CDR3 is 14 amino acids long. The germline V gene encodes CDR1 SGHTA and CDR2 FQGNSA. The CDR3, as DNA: TGTGCCAGCAGCGGAATCTCGGGGTGGGAGACCCAGTACTTC. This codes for CASSGISGWETQYF.

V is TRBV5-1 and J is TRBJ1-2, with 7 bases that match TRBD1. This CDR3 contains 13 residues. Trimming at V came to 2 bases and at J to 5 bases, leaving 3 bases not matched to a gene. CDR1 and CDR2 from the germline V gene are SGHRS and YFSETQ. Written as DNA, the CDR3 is TGCGCCAGCAGCTTTTTACAGGGGTATGGCTACACCTTC. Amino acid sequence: CASSFLQGYGYTF.